This entry is about one TCR beta chain. Its antigen is currently unknown. The time point here: newly diagnosed GD, antithyroid drugs for less than 3 months. The TCR library was prepared using RNA isolated from PBMCs. Patients with Graves' disease were diagnosed by American Thyroid Association guidelines. Both iRepertoire HTBI primers and Arm-PCR of CDR3 regions were used to build the TCR beta libraries. Each CDR3 protein gets one entry after TCRdb re-called the multiplex PCR reads with MiXCR. The table records around 420,000 distinct CDR3 sequences, less than 20% of them present only once. This sample stems from a study of regulatory T cells in long-lasting Graves disease. General study findings and limits: The number of shared public clonotypes was higher in persistent patients (approximately 3,000) than new patients (966). Under persistent disease, TRBV28, TRBJ1-2 and TRBJ2-5 were used preferentially. Reduced TCR diversity was observed in persistent Graves' patients versus newly diagnosed patients.

This CDR3 is built from 14 residues. Germline V gives CDR1 LNHDA, CDR2 SQIVND (reference sequence). V was clipped by 4 bases and J by 0 bases, with 6 bases between them. This clonotype originated in a female donor with Graves disease. V usage is TRBV19 and J usage is TRBJ2-2, with TRBD1 as a possible D gene (6 bases). The material was peripheral blood mononuclear cells (PBMCs), obtained at new diagnosis, from a patient treated with antithyroid drugs. The CDR3 reads CASSRTANTGELFF. CDR3 sequence (DNA): TGTGCCAGTAGTAGGACAGCGAACACCGGGGAGCTGTTTTTT. The full variable domain, in which reference TRBV19 and TRBJ2-2 provide the parts outside the CDR3, is DGGITQSPKYLFRKEGQNVTLSCEQNLNHDAMYWYRQDPGQGLRLIYYSQIVNDFQKGDIAEGYSVSREKKESFPLTVTSAQKNPTAFYLCASSRTANTGELFFGEGSRLTVL.